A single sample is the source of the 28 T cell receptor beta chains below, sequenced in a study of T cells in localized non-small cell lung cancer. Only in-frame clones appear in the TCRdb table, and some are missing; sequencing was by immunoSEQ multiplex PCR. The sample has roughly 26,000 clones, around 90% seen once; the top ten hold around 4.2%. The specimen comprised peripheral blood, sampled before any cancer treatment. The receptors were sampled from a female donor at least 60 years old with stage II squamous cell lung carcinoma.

The CDR3 DNA reads as TGTGCCAGCAGTGCCCGTCCTGGGTGGAGCTCCTACAATGAGCAGTTCTTC. Translation: CASSARPGWSSYNEQFF. This chain joins TRBV6-1 and TRBJ2-1; no clear D. This CDR3 comprises 17 residues. Trimming stripped 4 bases from V and 0 bases from J, with 16 bases between. The germline gives CDR1 MNHNS, CDR2 SASEGT.

CDR3 region: CASKTGYTEAFF. As DNA, the CDR3 is TGTGCCAGCAAAACAGGATACACTGAAGCTTTCTTT. V usage is TRBV6-4 and J usage is TRBJ1-1; a weak D match, TRBD1 (5 bases). This CDR3 contains 12 residues. Germline V lookup: CDR1 MRHNA, CDR2 SNTAGT. Deletions cut 7 bases from V and 3 bases from J, with 9 bases between.

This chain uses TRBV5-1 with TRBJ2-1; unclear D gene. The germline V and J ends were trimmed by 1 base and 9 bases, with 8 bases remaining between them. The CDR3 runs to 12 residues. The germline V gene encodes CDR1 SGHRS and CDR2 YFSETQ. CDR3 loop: CASSLSTREQFF. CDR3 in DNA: TGCGCCAGCAGCTTGTCTACCCGTGAGCAGTTCTTC. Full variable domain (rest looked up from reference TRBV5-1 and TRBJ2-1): KAGVTQTPRYLIKTRGQQVTLSCSPISGHRSVSWYQQTPGQGLQFLFEYFSETQRNKGNFPGRFSGRQFSNSRSEMNVSTLELGDSALYLCASSLSTREQFFGPGTRLTVL.

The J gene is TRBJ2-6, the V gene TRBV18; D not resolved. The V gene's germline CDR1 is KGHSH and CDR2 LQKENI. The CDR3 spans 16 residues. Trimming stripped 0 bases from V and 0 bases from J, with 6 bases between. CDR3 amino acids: CASSPPSISGANVLTF. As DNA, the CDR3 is TGTGCCAGCTCACCACCGTCCATCTCTGGGGCCAACGTCCTGACTTTC.

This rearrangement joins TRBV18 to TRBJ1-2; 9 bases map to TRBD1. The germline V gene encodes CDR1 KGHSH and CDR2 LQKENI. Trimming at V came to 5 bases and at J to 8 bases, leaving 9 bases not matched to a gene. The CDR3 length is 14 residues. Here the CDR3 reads CASSSSTGGDGYTF. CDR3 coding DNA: TGTGCCAGCTCATCCTCTACAGGGGGCGACGGCTACACCTTC.

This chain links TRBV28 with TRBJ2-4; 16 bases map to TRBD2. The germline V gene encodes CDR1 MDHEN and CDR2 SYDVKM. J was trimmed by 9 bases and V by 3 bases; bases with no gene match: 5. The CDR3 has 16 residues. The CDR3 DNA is TGTGCCAGCAGTTTGGGACTAGCGGGGGGGCAGGTCATTCAGTACTTC. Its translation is CASSLGLAGGQVIQYF.

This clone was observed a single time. This CDR3 reads CAGARGQGNKETQYF. The CDR3 DNA is TGCGCCGGGGCCCGGGGTCAGGGGAACAAAGAGACCCAGTACTTC. The chain recombines TRBV5-1 with TRBJ2-5; tentatively, D is TRBD1 (6 bases). The CDR3 is made up of 15 amino acids. Germline loops: CDR1 SGHRS, CDR2 YFSETQ. Trimming left V 10 bases short and J 3 bases short, with 22 bases between.

The DNA of the CDR3 is TGTGCCAGCAGCCTTAGGGATGAAAAACTGTTTTTT. Its translation is CASSLRDEKLFF. The V and J genes are TRBV11-1 and TRBJ1-4; D is undetermined. The CDR3 totals 12 residues. Germline V gene lookup returns CDR1 SGHAT and CDR2 FQDESV (reference sequence). Deletions cut 5 bases from V and 6 bases from J, with 7 bases between.

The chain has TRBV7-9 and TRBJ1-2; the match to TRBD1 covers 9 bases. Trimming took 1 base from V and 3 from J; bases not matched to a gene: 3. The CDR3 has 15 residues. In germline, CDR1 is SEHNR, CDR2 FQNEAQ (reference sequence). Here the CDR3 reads CASSLVGQGDYGYTF. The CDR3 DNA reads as TGTGCCAGCAGCTTAGTGGGACAGGGCGACTATGGCTACACCTTC.

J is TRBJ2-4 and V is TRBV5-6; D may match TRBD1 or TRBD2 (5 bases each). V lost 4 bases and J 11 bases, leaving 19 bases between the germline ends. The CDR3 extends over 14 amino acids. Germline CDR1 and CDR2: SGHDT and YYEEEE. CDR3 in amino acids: CASSAEGPAAFQYF. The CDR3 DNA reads TGTGCCAGCAGCGCAGAGGGGCCCGCGGCATTTCAGTACTTC. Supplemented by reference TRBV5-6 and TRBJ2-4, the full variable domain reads DAGVTQSPTHLIKTRGQQVTLRCSPKSGHDTVSWYQQALGQGPQFIFQYYEEEERQRGNFPDRFSGHQFPNYSSELNVNALLLGDSALYLCASSAEGPAAFQYFGAGTRLSVL.

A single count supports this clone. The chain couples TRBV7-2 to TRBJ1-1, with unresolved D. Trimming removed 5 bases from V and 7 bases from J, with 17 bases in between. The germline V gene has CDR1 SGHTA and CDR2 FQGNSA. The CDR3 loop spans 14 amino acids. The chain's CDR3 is CASSPGRRRSEAFF. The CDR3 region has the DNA TGTGCCAGCAGCCCCGGACGGCGGAGGAGTGAAGCTTTCTTT.

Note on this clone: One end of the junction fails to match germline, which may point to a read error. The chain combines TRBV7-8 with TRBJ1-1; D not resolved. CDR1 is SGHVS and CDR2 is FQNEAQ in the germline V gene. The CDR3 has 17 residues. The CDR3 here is CASSLVGPLGMNTEAFF. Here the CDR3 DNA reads TGTGCCAGCAGCTTAGTCGGTCCGTTAGGAATGAATACTGAAGCTTTCTTT. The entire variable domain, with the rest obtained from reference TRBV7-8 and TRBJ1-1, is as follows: GAGVSQSPRYKVAKRGQDVALRCDPISGHVSLFWYQQALGQGPEFLTYFQNEAQLDKSGLPSDRFFAERPEGSVSTLKIQRTQQEDSAVYLCASSLVGPLGMNTEAFFGQGTRLTVV.

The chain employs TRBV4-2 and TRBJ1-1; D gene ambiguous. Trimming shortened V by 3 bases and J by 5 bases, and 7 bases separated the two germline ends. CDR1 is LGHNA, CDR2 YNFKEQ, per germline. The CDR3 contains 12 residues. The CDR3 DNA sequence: TGTGCCAGCAGCCATAGGGAAACTGAAGCTTTCTTT. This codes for CASSHRETEAFF.

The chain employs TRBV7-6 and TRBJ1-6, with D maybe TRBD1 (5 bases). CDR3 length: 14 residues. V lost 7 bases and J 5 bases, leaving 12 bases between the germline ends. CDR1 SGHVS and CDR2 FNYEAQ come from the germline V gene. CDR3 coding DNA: TGTGCCAGCACCCTCGGGGGAAATAATTCACCCCTCCACTTT. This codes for CASTLGGNNSPLHF.

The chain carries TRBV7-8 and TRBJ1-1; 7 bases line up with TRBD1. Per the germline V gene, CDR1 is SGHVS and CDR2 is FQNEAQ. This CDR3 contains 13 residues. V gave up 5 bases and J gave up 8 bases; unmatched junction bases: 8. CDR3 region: CASSAPQGVEAFF. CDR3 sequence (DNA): TGTGCCAGCAGCGCCCCTCAGGGGGTGGAAGCTTTCTTT.

CDR3: CASNWDRGGEEGSQPQHF. The CDR3 DNA follows: TGTGCCAGCAACTGGGACAGGGGTGGGGAAGAGGGGAGTCAGCCCCAGCATTTT. V and J are TRBV5-8 and TRBJ1-5; 10 bases fit TRBD1. The germline gives CDR1 SGHTS, CDR2 YDEGEE. The CDR3 is 18 residues long. Trimming took 6 bases from V and 6 from J; bases not matched to a gene: 18.

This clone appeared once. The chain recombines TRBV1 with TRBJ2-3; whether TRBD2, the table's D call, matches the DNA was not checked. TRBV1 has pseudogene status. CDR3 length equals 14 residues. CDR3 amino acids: CTSSLAVSTDTQYF. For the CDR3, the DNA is TGCACCAGCAGTCTAGCGGTATCCACAGATACGCAGTATTTT.

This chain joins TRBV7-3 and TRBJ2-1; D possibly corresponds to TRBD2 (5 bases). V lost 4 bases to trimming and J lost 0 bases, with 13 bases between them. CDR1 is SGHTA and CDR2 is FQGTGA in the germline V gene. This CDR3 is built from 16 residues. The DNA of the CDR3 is TGTGCCAGCAGCTCCTTAGCGCCAAGCTCCTACAATGAGCAGTTCTTC. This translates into CASSSLAPSSYNEQFF.

The CDR3 DNA follows: TGTGCTTGCGGCGGGGTCTCTGGGGCCAACGTCCTGACTTTC. Its translation is CACGGVSGANVLTF. The chain couples TRBV7-7 to TRBJ2-6, with D possibly TRBD2 on 6 matching bases. Per the germline V gene, CDR1 is SSHAT and CDR2 is FNYEAQ (reference sequence). This CDR3 comprises 14 residues.

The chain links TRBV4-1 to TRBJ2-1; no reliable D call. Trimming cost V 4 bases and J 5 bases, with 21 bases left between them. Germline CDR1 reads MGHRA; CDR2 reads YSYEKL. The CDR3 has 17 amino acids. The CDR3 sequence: CASSPTMLRGPNNEQFF. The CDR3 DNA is TGCGCCAGCAGCCCCACAATGCTCCGCGGACCAAACAATGAGCAGTTCTTC.

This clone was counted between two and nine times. CDR3 amino acids: CASSLLTSGFSDTQYF. CDR3 bases: TGTGCCAGCAGCTTGTTGACTAGCGGTTTTTCAGATACGCAGTATTTT. The genes are TRBV11-2 and TRBJ2-3; TRBD2 aligns across 9 bases. Trimming removed 3 bases from V and 4 bases from J; junction bases left unmatched: 8. The length of the CDR3 is 16 residues. Germline values: CDR1 SGHAT, CDR2 FQNNGV.

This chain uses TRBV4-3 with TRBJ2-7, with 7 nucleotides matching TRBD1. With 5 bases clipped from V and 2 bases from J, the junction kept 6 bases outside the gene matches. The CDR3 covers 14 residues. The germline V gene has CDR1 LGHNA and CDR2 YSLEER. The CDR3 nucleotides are TGCGCCAGCAGCTTGGACAGGTGGACCTACGAGCAGTACTTC. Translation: CASSLDRWTYEQYF.

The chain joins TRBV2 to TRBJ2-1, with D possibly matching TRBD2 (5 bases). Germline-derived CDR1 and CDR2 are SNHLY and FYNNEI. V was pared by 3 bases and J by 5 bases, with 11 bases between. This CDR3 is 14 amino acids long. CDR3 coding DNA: TGTGCCAGCAGTGACCAGCGGTCAAACAATGAGCAGTTCTTC. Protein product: CASSDQRSNNEQFF.

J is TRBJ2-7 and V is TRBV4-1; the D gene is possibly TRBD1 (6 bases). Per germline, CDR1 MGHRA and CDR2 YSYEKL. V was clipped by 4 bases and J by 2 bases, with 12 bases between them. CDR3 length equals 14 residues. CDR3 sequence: CASSLRDKAYEQYF. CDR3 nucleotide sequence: TGCGCCAGCAGCCTTCGGGACAAGGCCTACGAGCAGTACTTC.

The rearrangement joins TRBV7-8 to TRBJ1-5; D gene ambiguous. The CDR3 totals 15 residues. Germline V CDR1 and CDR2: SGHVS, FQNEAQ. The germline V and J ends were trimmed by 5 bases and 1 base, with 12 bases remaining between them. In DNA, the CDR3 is TGTGCCAGCAGCCGCGAGTCGTGGAGCAATCAGCCCCAGCATTTT. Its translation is CASSRESWSNQPQHF.

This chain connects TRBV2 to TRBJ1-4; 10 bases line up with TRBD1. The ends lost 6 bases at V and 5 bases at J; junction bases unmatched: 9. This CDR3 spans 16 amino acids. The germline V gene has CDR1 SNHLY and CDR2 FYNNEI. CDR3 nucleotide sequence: TGTGCCAGCAGAGCCGGGACAGGGGCGTTAAATGAAAAACTGTTTTTT. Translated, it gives CASRAGTGALNEKLFF.

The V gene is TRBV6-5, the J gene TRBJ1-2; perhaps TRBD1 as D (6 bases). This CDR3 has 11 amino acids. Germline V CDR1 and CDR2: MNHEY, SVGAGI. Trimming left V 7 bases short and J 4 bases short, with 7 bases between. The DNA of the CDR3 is TGTGCCAGCAAGACAGGCTATGGCTACACCTTC. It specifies CASKTGYGYTF.

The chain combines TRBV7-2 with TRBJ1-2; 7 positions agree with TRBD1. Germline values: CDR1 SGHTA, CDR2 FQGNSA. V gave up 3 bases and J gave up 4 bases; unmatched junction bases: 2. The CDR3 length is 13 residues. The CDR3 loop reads CASSFGQVYGYTF. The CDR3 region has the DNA TGTGCCAGCAGCTTCGGACAGGTCTATGGCTACACCTTC.